The present T cell receptor (beta chain) was sequenced within a study of blood T cell repertoires in COVID-19. Study summary: Acute and convalescent COVID-19 specimens originated in the United States, Italy and Spain. PBMCs, B-cell-depleted T cells, or T cells provided the cDNA or gDNA that made up the material.

The CDR3 is 13 amino acids. Deletions cut 8 bases from V and 5 bases from J, with 10 bases between. From germline, CDR1 is SNHLY and CDR2 FYNNEI. Original data processing: The assay estimated nucleated cells by amplifying reference gene primers. Using immunoSEQ multiplex PCR, the repertoire was profiled, and TCRdb retains in-frame clones only, with some absent. That table gives V, J and clone size, and the DNA gave D and trimming. The sample shows roughly 150,000 clones, about 80% of them seen only once. Sequenced material: peripheral blood. The chain has TRBV2 and TRBJ1-6; D is perhaps TRBD1 (5 bases). The sequence derives from a man between 65 and 80 years old with active or convalescent COVID-19. The CDR3 region has the DNA TGTGCCAGCGGGGGGGACCATAATTCACCCCTCCACTTT. Translation: CASGGDHNSPLHF.